This entry lists 15 T cell receptor beta chains sequenced from one sample in a study of T cell clones after liver transplantation. The method was immunoSEQ multiplex PCR; TCRdb's version includes in-frame clones alone and lacks a portion of them. The sample shows 98,000 or so clones, 80% to 85% of them seen only once. The sequences come from CD4+ T cells from blood, collected before liver transplant. The receptors shown here come from a human donor who received a liver transplant.

This sequence joins TRBV28 and TRBJ2-1; D is perhaps TRBD1 (10 bases). V gave up 5 bases and J gave up 8 bases, with 25 bases separating them. The CDR3 is 17 amino acids. Germline lookup yields CDR1 MDHEN and CDR2 SYDVKM. The CDR3 sequence is CASSARTGGSGSYEQFF. The CDR3 DNA follows: TGTGCCAGCAGTGCCAGGACAGGGGGTAGCGGGAGCTATGAGCAGTTCTTC.

The V gene is TRBV6-1, the J gene TRBJ2-3; maybe TRBD1 (7 bases). This CDR3 region has 15 residues. V was cut by 3 bases and J by 4 bases, with 14 bases left in between. Germline CDR1 MNHNS, CDR2 SASEGT. In DNA form, the CDR3 reads TGTGCCAGCAGTGAGGTTCAGGGGGGAGCAGATACGCAGTATTTT. Translating it yields CASSEVQGGADTQYF.

The chain is built from TRBV7-2 and TRBJ2-7, with 7 bases that match TRBD2. CDR1 and CDR2 from the germline V gene are SGHTA and FQGNSA. This CDR3 is built from 14 residues. Losses at the gene ends were 5 bases for V and 3 bases for J; bases not matched to a gene: 7. CDR3 nucleotide sequence: TGTGCCAGCAGCCAAACTTGGGGGGGCTACGAGCAGTACTTC. Translation: CASSQTWGGYEQYF.

The rearrangement uses TRBV25-1 and TRBJ1-1, with D maybe TRBD1 (5 bases). In germline, CDR1 is MGHDK, CDR2 SYGVNS. V dropped 4 bases and J dropped 1 base, with 13 bases sitting between them. The CDR3 is 15 amino acids. CDR3 amino acids: CASSAGGLGNTEAFF. The CDR3 coding sequence is TGTGCCAGCAGTGCCGGGGGGTTGGGGAACACTGAAGCTTTCTTT.

J is TRBJ2-5 and V is TRBV29-1; 10 positions match TRBD2. V dropped 5 bases and J dropped 7; count of bases not matched to a gene: 7. Germline CDR1 is SQVTM and CDR2 is ANQGSEA. The CDR3 is 13 amino acids. This chain's CDR3 is CSVHSGRSRTQYF. CDR3 nucleotides: TGCAGCGTTCATAGCGGGAGGAGTCGGACCCAGTACTTC.

The chain recombines TRBV7-2 with TRBJ1-5, with TRBD1 matching 8 bases. After removal of 4 bases from V and 0 bases from J, the junction contained 5 bases not matched to a gene. This CDR3 spans 16 amino acids. CDR1 and CDR2 (germline): SGHTA, FQGNSA. The DNA for the CDR3 is TGTGCCAGCAGCTCCGAGGGACAGGTTAGCAATCAGCCCCAGCATTTT. Translation gives CASSSEGQVSNQPQHF.

The V gene is TRBV19, the J gene TRBJ2-1; 7 bases are a match to TRBD1. J gave up 6 bases and V 6 bases, and 11 bases lay outside the gene matches. The CDR3 length is 15 residues. Germline CDR1 and CDR2: LNHDA and SQIVND (reference sequence). CDR3 sequence (DNA): TGTGCCAGTAGCCCACAGGGGCGCTTAAGCAATGAGCAGTTCTTC. Translation gives CASSPQGRLSNEQFF.

V and J are TRBV10-2 and TRBJ2-6; 7 nucleotides align to TRBD1. The trim removed 2 bases at V and 2 bases at J, leaving 3 bases unmatched. Germline values: CDR1 WSHSY, CDR2 SAAADI. The CDR3 has 16 residues. CDR3 nucleotides: TGCGCCAGCAGTGAGCCAAGGGGGCCTGGGGCCAACGTCCTGACTTTC. Protein sequence: CASSEPRGPGANVLTF.

The chain couples TRBV10-1 to TRBJ2-3; 7 bases line up with TRBD2. CDR1 is WNHNN, CDR2 SYGVQD, per germline (reference sequence). The CDR3 sequence is 16 residues long. Trimming cost V 1 base and J 3 bases; bases outside gene matches: 7. CDR3 region: CASSELGLAETDTQYF. CDR3 in DNA: TGCGCCAGCAGTGAGTTGGGGCTAGCGGAGACAGATACGCAGTATTTT.

The chain is built from TRBV12-5 and TRBJ1-2; D is unclear. Germline V CDR1 and CDR2: LGHNT, FRNRAP. V was clipped by 3 bases and J by 7 bases, with 30 bases between them. CDR3 length: 19 amino acids. The CDR3 here is CASGLSPDRRFGSEGGYTF. CDR3 coding DNA: TGTGCTAGTGGTTTATCCCCCGACCGGCGTTTTGGTAGTGAGGGTGGCTACACCTTC. Variable domain in full (rest from reference TRBV12-5 and TRBJ1-2): DARVTQTPRHKVTEMGQEVTMRCQPILGHNTVFWYRQTMMQGLELLAYFRNRAPLDDSGMPKDRFSAEMPDATLATLKIQPSEPRDSAVYFCASGLSPDRRFGSEGGYTFGSGTRLTVV.

CDR3 in DNA: TGCAGCGTTGAGGTGGCGGGAGGTACCTACGAGCAGTACTTC. Translating gives CSVEVAGGTYEQYF. The rearrangement links TRBV29-1 to TRBJ2-7; 8 bases align to TRBD2. The V gene end was trimmed by 3 bases and the J gene end by 2 bases; junction bases not matched to a gene: 6. The CDR3 has 14 amino acids. Germline CDR1 and CDR2: SQVTM and ANQGSEA.

The chain has TRBV2 and TRBJ1-4, with D uncertain. The CDR3 is made up of 14 amino acids. Germline loops: CDR1 SNHLY, CDR2 FYNNEI. Trimming took 5 bases from V and 6 from J, leaving 13 bases between them. The CDR3 coding sequence is TGTGCCAGCAGTCCTACGGGGATTGATGAAAAACTGTTTTTT. As protein: CASSPTGIDEKLFF.

The chain carries TRBV28 and TRBJ2-7; D not certain. CDR3 length equals 11 residues. V shed 8 bases and J shed 3 bases, with 8 bases lying between them. Germline loops: CDR1 MDHEN, CDR2 SYDVKM. This CDR3 reads CASVQRYEQYF. The CDR3 nucleotides are TGTGCCAGCGTGCAGCGCTACGAGCAGTACTTC.

The rearrangement uses TRBV18 and TRBJ1-1; 7 nucleotides line up with TRBD1. Germline V lookup: CDR1 KGHSH, CDR2 LQKENI. The CDR3 has 14 residues. The junction had 6 bases not matched to a gene; V was cut back by 6 bases and J by 2 bases. The chain's CDR3 is CASSTQGLNTEAFF. As DNA, the CDR3 is TGTGCCAGCTCCACACAGGGGTTAAACACTGAAGCTTTCTTT.

J is TRBJ1-1 and V is TRBV5-5; the D gene is possibly TRBD1 (5 bases). The germline V gene encodes CDR1 SGHKS and CDR2 YYEKEE (reference sequence). This CDR3 is built from 15 residues. The germline V and J ends were trimmed by 1 base and 1 base, with 11 bases remaining between them. This CDR3 is CASSLQGSSNTEAFF. DNA for the CDR3: TGTGCCAGCAGCTTGCAGGGTTCATCGAACACTGAAGCTTTCTTT.